Here is one T cell receptor (beta chain) with its context. Its antigen is undetermined. These data are taken from a study of T cell responses to AZD1222 COVID-19 vaccine. Notes on the study in general: An increase in Spike-specific TCR breadth and depth was observed after two AZD1222 doses. Spike was spanned by vaccine-associated CD4 TCRs, with dominance at 160-218 and 743-854. Donors skewed white British and female; clonal diversity was possibly underestimated.

Only in-frame clones appear in the TCRdb table, and some are missing; sequencing was by immunoSEQ multiplex PCR. This sample has about 100,000 clones; just over 90% occur once, and the top ten carry around 8%. CDR1 and CDR2 (germline): SGHNT, YYREEE (reference sequence). The V end was cut by 5 bases, the J end by 2 bases, with 7 bases between. The CDR3 is made up of 13 amino acids. The chain recombines TRBV5-4 with TRBJ2-2, with unresolved D. The sample in question was peripheral blood, obtained 28 days after the second AZD1222 dose. This receptor was taken from an adult who received the AZD1222 COVID-19 vaccine. The CDR3 here is CASRMGNTGELFF. In nucleotides, the CDR3 is TGTGCCAGCAGAATGGGAAACACCGGGGAGCTGTTTTTT.